These T cell receptor beta chains were read from a single sample in a study of blood T cells in healthy people across ages. A single record per CDR3 protein comes from TCRdb applying MiXCR to the 5' RACE reads. The sample includes roughly 1.5 million distinct CDR3 sequences, under 55% seen only once; the top ten take about 4%. Sequencing used blood. The origin of the receptors is a woman between 18 and 29 years old in good health. Both conserved end residues are part of each CDR3. Each record gives: CDR3 protein, CDR3 DNA, D gene, V gene, J gene, clone size. A D gene is named only where the DNA matches it firmly. Clone size, where shown, is once, few, many, or a class for clones that have expanded.

CASRREVPYEQYF,TGTGCCAGCAGGAGGGAGGTTCCCTACGAGCAGTACTTC,.,TRBV28,TRBJ2-7,.
CASSKRKGSKSYWEKLFF,TGTGCCAGCAGCAAAAGGAAGGGCAGTAAATCATATTGGGAAAAACTGTTTTTT,.,TRBV21-1,TRBJ1-4,.
CSALTQGVYGYTF,TGCAGTGCCCTAACCCAGGGCGTATATGGCTACACCTTC,.,TRBV20-1,TRBJ1-2,few
CASSHKTPNYGYTF,TGTGCCAGCAGCCATAAGACACCGAACTATGGCTACACCTTC,.,TRBV5-4,TRBJ1-2,.
CASSSIWTGQETQYF,TGTGCCAGCAGTTCGATATGGACGGGCCAAGAGACCCAGTACTTC,.,TRBV28,TRBJ2-5,.
CASSSGIYSNQPQHF,TGTGCCAGCAGCAGTGGAATTTATAGCAATCAGCCCCAGCATTTT,.,TRBV6-2/TRBV6-3,TRBJ1-5,.
CSAHGLTLSSYNSPLHF,TGCAGTGCTCATGGACTGACACTGAGCTCCTATAATTCACCCCTCCACTTT,.,TRBV20-1,TRBJ1-6,.
CASSRLAGVGEQFF,TGTGCCAGCAGCCGCTTAGCGGGAGTTGGTGAGCAGTTCTTC,TRBD2,TRBV3-1,TRBJ2-1,few
CAISDPSASGGNEQYF,TGTGCCATCAGCGATCCAAGTGCTAGCGGGGGGAATGAGCAGTACTTC,TRBD2,TRBV10-3,TRBJ2-5,.
CSARPLAGVGNIQYF,TGCAGTGCTAGACCACTAGCGGGGGTTGGAAACATTCAGTACTTC,TRBD2,TRBV20-1,TRBJ2-4,.
CASSYWGQGLNEQFF,TGTGCCAGCAGTTACTGGGGACAGGGTTTGAATGAGCAGTTCTTC,TRBD1,TRBV6-2/TRBV6-3,TRBJ2-1,few
CSVEPEEDPFSYNEQFF,TGCAGCGTTGAACCCGAGGAAGACCCATTCTCCTACAATGAGCAGTTCTTC,.,TRBV29-1,TRBJ2-1,.
CAITRGSGELFF,TGTGCCATAACGCGGGGCTCCGGGGAGCTGTTTTTT,.,TRBV6-6,TRBJ2-2,.
CASTAGEDEQFF,TGTGCCAGCACAGCAGGAGAAGATGAGCAGTTCTTC,.,TRBV12-3/TRBV12-4,TRBJ2-1,.
CASSDTSGDNEQFF,TGTGCCAGCAGTGATACTAGCGGGGACAATGAGCAGTTCTTC,TRBD2,TRBV6-5,TRBJ2-1,once
CASIPGTGGREQYF,TGTGCCAGCATCCCCGGGACAGGGGGTCGCGAGCAGTACTTC,TRBD1,TRBV28,TRBJ2-7,.
CASRSAGALFEQFF,TGTGCCAGCAGGTCGGCAGGGGCCTTATTTGAGCAGTTCTTC,.,TRBV28,TRBJ2-1,few
CATSREGPTEAFF,TGTGCCACCAGCAGAGAAGGACCCACTGAAGCTTTCTTT,.,TRBV15,TRBJ1-1,.
CSAREASGVADTQYF,TGCAGTGCTAGAGAGGCTAGCGGGGTGGCAGATACGCAGTATTTT,TRBD2,TRBV20-1,TRBJ2-3,.
CASRREGTDTQYF,TGTGCCAGCAGGCGGGAGGGAACAGATACGCAGTATTTT,TRBD2,TRBV6-5,TRBJ2-3,medium-sized
CASSPGTSESSYEQYF,TGTGCCAGCAGCCCTGGGACTTCTGAGAGCTCCTACGAGCAGTACTTC,.,TRBV3-1,TRBJ2-7,few
CASSFHRVQETQYF,TGTGCCAGCAGCTTTCACAGGGTCCAAGAGACCCAGTACTTC,.,TRBV11-2,TRBJ2-5,many
CASDSPRGRLNEQFF,TGTGCCAGCGATTCGCCGCGGGGGCGGTTGAATGAGCAGTTCTTC,.,TRBV7-2,TRBJ2-1,.
CASSQSNLGGTGELFF,TGTGCCAGCAGCCAGTCTAATCTAGGGGGGACCGGGGAGCTGTTTTTT,.,TRBV4-2,TRBJ2-2,few
CASSQEPSLAGDPRGETQYF,TGCGCCAGCAGCCAAGAGCCCTCCCTAGCGGGAGATCCCCGGGGGGAGACCCAGTACTTC,TRBD2,TRBV4-3,TRBJ2-5,.
CASRDGYSLLFEKLFF,TGTGCCAGCAGGGATGGGTACAGCCTCTTATTTGAAAAACTGTTTTTT,.,TRBV6-1,TRBJ1-4,few
CASSDDARSGEQFF,TGTGCCAGCAGTGACGATGCTAGGTCCGGTGAGCAGTTCTTC,.,TRBV25-1,TRBJ2-1,.
CASSRDRGLGEQFF,TGTGCCAGCAGCCGGGACAGGGGGCTCGGTGAGCAGTTCTTC,TRBD1,TRBV12-3/TRBV12-4,TRBJ2-1,.
CASSGTGTPSERYF,TGTGCCAGCAGTGGTACCGGGACACCGTCCGAGCGGTACTTC,.,TRBV7-9,TRBJ2-7,.
CASSASGNTYNEQYF,TGTGCCAGCAGCGCTAGCGGGAATACTTACAATGAGCAGTACTTC,TRBD2,TRBV7-9,TRBJ2-7,once
CSARVDSKNIQYF,TGCAGTGCTAGAGTTGATTCCAAAAACATTCAGTACTTC,.,TRBV20-1,TRBJ2-4,.
CARSLGTAAYNEQFF,TGTGCCAGATCCCTAGGGACAGCGGCGTACAATGAGCAGTTCTTC,TRBD1,TRBV18,TRBJ2-1,.
CASSLGGGPEQYF,TGTGCCAGCAGTCTAGGGGGCGGCCCCGAGCAGTACTTC,TRBD1,TRBV2,TRBJ2-7,few
CASSENGYNQPQHF,TGTGCCAGCAGTGAAAACGGCTATAATCAGCCCCAGCATTTT,.,TRBV6-1,TRBJ1-5,few
CASSSMTVTEAFF,TGTGCCAGCAGCTCCATGACCGTAACTGAAGCTTTCTTT,.,TRBV7-9,TRBJ1-1,.
CSVSLLAGHIEQYF,TGCAGCGTCTCCTTACTAGCGGGACATATCGAGCAGTACTTC,TRBD2,TRBV29-1,TRBJ2-7,few
CASSFGTVRADMQYF,TGTGCCAGCAGTTTTGGAACAGTGAGGGCAGATATGCAGTATTTT,.,TRBV12-3/TRBV12-4,TRBJ2-3,.
CASSQRLAGAETQYF,TGCGCCAGCAGCCAGCGACTAGCGGGAGCAGAGACCCAGTACTTC,TRBD2,TRBV4-3,TRBJ2-5,.
CASSPYSGRGYEQYF,TGTGCCAGCAGTCCTTATAGCGGGAGAGGTTATGAGCAGTACTTC,TRBD2,TRBV6-5,TRBJ2-5,.
CASSSPGLAGENEQFF,TGTGCCAGCAGCAGCCCGGGACTAGCGGGAGAGAATGAGCAGTTCTTC,TRBD2,TRBV6-2/TRBV6-3,TRBJ2-1,.
CASSYTTSTDTQYF,TGTGCCAGCAGTTATACAACTAGCACAGATACGCAGTATTTT,.,TRBV6-5,TRBJ2-3,.
CASSPPLNTDTQYF,TGTGCCAGCTCACCACCGTTGAACACAGATACGCAGTATTTT,.,TRBV18,TRBJ2-3,few
CSVAERLRETQYF,TGCAGCGTGGCGGAAAGGTTGCGGGAGACCCAGTACTTC,.,TRBV29-1,TRBJ2-5,few
CATSRGDSGQKGEKLFF,TGTGCCACCAGCAGAGGAGATTCGGGTCAGAAGGGTGAAAAACTGTTTTTT,.,TRBV15,TRBJ1-4,.
CSASRELNEQYF,TGCAGTGCTAGCCGGGAGCTGAATGAGCAGTACTTC,.,TRBV20-1,TRBJ2-7,once
CASSKSGRCTDTQYF,TGTGCCAGCAGTAAGTCGGGACGATGCACAGATACGCAGTATTTT,.,TRBV21-1,TRBJ2-3,.
CASSYGAWGGEAFF,TGTGCCAGCAGTTACGGGGCCTGGGGGGGTGAAGCTTTCTTT,.,TRBV6-5,TRBJ1-1,.
CASSEQRTDTQYF,TGTGCCAGCAGCGAGCAAAGAACAGATACGCAGTATTTT,.,TRBV7-2,TRBJ2-3,.
CASTRATGELFF,TGCGCCAGCACAAGGGCCACCGGGGAGCTGTTTTTT,.,TRBV10-2,TRBJ2-2,.
CASSLFGPTYEQYF,TGTGCCAGCAGCTTATTTGGACCTACCTACGAGCAGTACTTC,.,TRBV7-2,TRBJ2-7,.
CASSIAYEQYF,TGTGCCAGCAGTATAGCCTACGAGCAGTACTTC,.,TRBV25-1,TRBJ2-7,many
CASSFTGYGANVLTF,TGCGCCAGCAGCTTTACAGGGTATGGGGCCAACGTCCTGACTTTC,.,TRBV5-1,TRBJ2-6,few
CSASRGTSVVSEQYF,TGCAGTGCTAGCAGGGGGACTAGCGTCGTAAGTGAGCAGTACTTC,TRBD2,TRBV20-1,TRBJ2-7,.
CSATAGLPSTDTQYF,TGCAGTGCTACAGCGGGACTCCCTAGCACAGATACGCAGTATTTT,TRBD2,TRBV20-1,TRBJ2-3,.
CASLAGGKPQHF,TGTGCCAGCCTGGCGGGAGGGAAGCCCCAGCATTTT,.,TRBV6-6,TRBJ1-5,.
CSAAGVNIPEAFF,TGCAGTGCAGCGGGGGTGAACATCCCTGAAGCTTTCTTT,.,TRBV20-1,TRBJ1-1,.
CASSFGQGGHEQYF,TGTGCCAGCAGTTTCGGGCAGGGTGGCCACGAGCAGTACTTC,.,TRBV27,TRBJ2-7,few
CASSPGNRAPSTDTQYF,TGCGCCAGCAGCCCTGGGAACCGGGCGCCGAGCACAGATACGCAGTATTTT,.,TRBV4-1,TRBJ2-3,few
CASSQSSNEQYF,TGTGCCAGCAGCCAATCGTCGAACGAGCAGTACTTC,.,TRBV16,TRBJ2-7,.